The 27 T cell receptor beta chains given below trace back to one sample, sequenced in a study of radiation and T cells in renal cell carcinoma. The time point: blood 4 weeks post-SBRT, at nephrectomy. Treatment defined: 15 Gy SBRT to primary tumor, nephrectomy 4 weeks later. Only in-frame clones appear in the TCRdb table, and some are missing; sequencing was by immunoSEQ multiplex PCR. The sample carries approximately 90,000 clones, 70% to 90% recorded once. The material sequenced was blood, taken from a patient whose treatment included radiotherapy and nephrectomy. The receptors were sampled from a man aged 45-65 years with renal cell carcinoma.

The CDR3 protein is CAISETSYEQYF. Written as DNA, the CDR3 is TGTGCCATCAGTGAAACATCCTACGAGCAGTACTTC. The rearrangement uses TRBV10-3 and TRBJ2-7, with D hard to call. The V end lost 3 bases, the J end lost 1 base, and 4 bases lay between the germline ends. The CDR3 totals 12 residues. CDR1 ENHRY and CDR2 SYGVKD come from the germline V gene.

This clone was counted between two and nine times. This chain connects TRBV5-8 to TRBJ2-3, with 8 positions matching TRBD1. The V and J ends lost 4 bases and 4 bases, in that order; junction bases with no gene match: 5. Germline-derived CDR1 and CDR2 are SGHTS and YDEGEE. The CDR3 is 14 amino acids. CDR3 DNA: TGTGCCAGCAGCCAGGGGGCCGTGGCAGATACGCAGTATTTT. It is translated as CASSQGAVADTQYF.

This rearrangement joins TRBV11-2 to TRBJ2-1, with 9 positions matching TRBD2. Germline V gives CDR1 SGHAT, CDR2 FQNNGV. The CDR3 extends over 12 amino acids. After removal of 5 bases from V and 11 bases from J, the junction contained 4 bases not matched to a gene. For the CDR3, the DNA is TGTGCCAGCAGCCCGACTAGCGGAAAGCAGTTCTTC. As protein: CASSPTSGKQFF. The full variable domain, in which reference TRBV11-2 and TRBJ2-1 provide the parts outside the CDR3, is EAGVAQSPRYKIIEKRQSVAFWCNPISGHATLYWYQQILGQGPKLLIQFQNNGVVDDSQLPKDRFSAERLKGVDSTLKIQPAKLEDSAVYLCASSPTSGKQFFGPGTRLTVL.

The gene calls are TRBV6-5 and TRBJ2-6; D remains ambiguous. V lost 5 bases and J lost 3, with 11 bases in between. There are 15 residues in the CDR3. Germline V lookup: CDR1 MNHEY, CDR2 SVGAGI. CDR3: CASSRTAGGANVLTF. In nucleotides, the CDR3 is TGTGCCAGCAGTCGAACAGCCGGTGGGGCCAACGTCCTGACTTTC.

This chain links TRBV4-1 with TRBJ1-1; no definite D call. There are 15 residues in the CDR3. Germline loops: CDR1 MGHRA, CDR2 YSYEKL. Trimming shortened V by 0 bases and J by 1 base, and 9 bases separated the two germline ends. CDR3 nucleotides: TGCGCCAGCAGCCAAGAACCGACACCGAACACTGAAGCTTTCTTT. Its protein is CASSQEPTPNTEAFF.

This clone showed up just once. J is TRBJ1-5 and V is TRBV7-2, with D maybe TRBD1 (6 bases). Trimming pared 1 base from V and 0 bases from J, leaving 10 bases between. This CDR3 spans 16 amino acids. Per the germline V gene, CDR1 is SGHTA and CDR2 is FQGNSA. The CDR3 sequence is CASSLVGGNSNQPQHF. CDR3 coding DNA: TGTGCCAGCAGCTTAGTAGGGGGGAATAGCAATCAGCCCCAGCATTTT.

The chain recombines TRBV6-5 with TRBJ2-7, with TRBD1 matching 7 bases. Germline CDR1 MNHEY, CDR2 SVGAGI. V gave up 6 bases and J gave up 6 bases; unmatched junction bases: 8. This CDR3 comprises 13 residues. The CDR3 region is CASRPTGAGEQYF. The CDR3 region has the DNA TGTGCCAGCAGACCAACAGGGGCTGGCGAGCAGTACTTC.

The chain joins TRBV7-2 to TRBJ2-1, with 8 positions matching TRBD2. This CDR3 has 18 amino acids. The germline V gene encodes CDR1 SGHTA and CDR2 FQGNSA. The J segment lost 0 bases and the V segment lost 4 bases, leaving 11 bases of the junction unmatched. DNA of the CDR3: TGTGCCAGCAGCTCCCGGGGGGGGCGGGAGGCCTCCTACAATGAGCAGTTCTTC. Translated, it gives CASSSRGGREASYNEQFF. Based on the CDR3 plus reference TRBV7-2 and TRBJ2-1, the full variable domain is GAGVSQSPSNKVTEKGKDVELRCDPISGHTALYWYRQSLGQGLEFLIYFQGNSAPDKSGLPSDRFSAERTGGSVSTLTIQRTQQEDSAVYLCASSSRGGREASYNEQFFGPGTRLTVL.

The genes are TRBV7-3 and TRBJ2-1, with a tentative D call TRBD2 (6 bases). The CDR3 covers 17 residues. CDR1 and CDR2 (germline): SGHTA, FQGTGA. Trimming left V 4 bases short and J 0 bases short, with 16 bases between. CDR3 loop: CASSYLGGTSSYNEQFF. In nucleotides, the CDR3 is TGTGCCAGCAGCTACCTGGGGGGTACGAGCTCCTACAATGAGCAGTTCTTC.

This sequence joins TRBV15 and TRBJ2-1, with D possibly matching TRBD1 (6 bases). This CDR3 region has 15 residues. Trimming cost V 4 bases and J 5 bases, with 15 bases left between them. The V gene's germline CDR1 is LNHNV and CDR2 YYDKDF (reference sequence). For the CDR3, the DNA is TGTGCCACCAGCATGGGCAGGGGTTCGAACAATGAGCAGTTCTTC. This gives the protein CATSMGRGSNNEQFF.

In DNA form, the CDR3 reads TGTGCCAGCAGCTTGGACGGGGAGCTCTATGGCTACACCTTC. Translating it yields CASSLDGELYGYTF. V is TRBV5-8 and J is TRBJ1-2; unclear D gene. This CDR3 has 14 residues. V was shortened by 0 bases and J by 4 bases, with 10 bases between the two germline ends. CDR1 is SGHTS, CDR2 YDEGEE, per germline.

This rearrangement joins TRBV9 to TRBJ2-2; 8 nucleotides agree with TRBD1. CDR3 size: 15 residues. Germline V gene sequence: CDR1 SGDLS, CDR2 YYNGEE. The trim removed 4 bases at V and 7 bases at J, leaving 9 bases unmatched. CDR3 residues: CASSLRQGIGGELFF. The CDR3 DNA is TGTGCCAGCAGCCTAAGACAGGGGATCGGCGGGGAGCTGTTTTTT.

The rearrangement links TRBV5-1 to TRBJ1-3; maybe TRBD1 (5 bases). The CDR3 spans 16 residues. V was trimmed by 4 bases and J by 0 bases, leaving 14 bases between them. The germline V gene has CDR1 SGHRS and CDR2 YFSETQ. The chain's CDR3 is CASSPTGRSSGNTIYF. In DNA, the CDR3 is TGCGCCAGCAGCCCAACAGGACGTAGCTCTGGAAACACCATATATTTT.

The rearrangement uses TRBV5-1 and TRBJ2-1; tentatively, D is TRBD1 (5 bases). The V gene lost 5 bases and the J gene lost 8 bases, with 20 bases spanning the gap. The CDR3 covers 15 residues. Germline V gene data show CDR1 as SGHRS and CDR2 as YFSETQ. The CDR3 here is CASRLQGLNAHEQFF. Here the CDR3 DNA reads TGCGCCAGCAGGTTGCAGGGCCTCAATGCACATGAGCAGTTCTTC.

J is TRBJ1-1 and V is TRBV5-1; TRBD1 matches 7 bases. V shed 2 bases and J 6 bases; nucleotides not matched to a gene: 7. The CDR3 sequence is 14 residues long. Per germline, CDR1 SGHRS and CDR2 YFSETQ. The DNA of the CDR3 is TGCGCCAGCAGCTTAGGACAGGTTAAGGCTGAAGCTTTCTTT. Its translation: CASSLGQVKAEAFF.

The gene calls are TRBV5-6 and TRBJ2-4, with D hard to call. Germline values: CDR1 SGHDT, CDR2 YYEEEE. Deletions cut 2 bases from V and 12 bases from J, with 15 bases between. The CDR3 covers 13 residues. DNA of the CDR3: TGTGCCAGCAGCTTAGATAACAGTATCGGTCAGTACTTC. It translates to CASSLDNSIGQYF. Full variable domain (rest looked up from reference TRBV5-6 and TRBJ2-4): DAGVTQSPTHLIKTRGQQVTLRCSPKSGHDTVSWYQQALGQGPQFIFQYYEEEERQRGNFPDRFSGHQFPNYSSELNVNALLLGDSALYLCASSLDNSIGQYFGAGTRLSVL.

CDR3 in amino acids: CASSSGLAGGETQYF. CDR3 DNA sequence: TGTGCCAGCAGCTCGGGACTAGCGGGAGGAGAGACCCAGTACTTC. This chain connects TRBV5-4 to TRBJ2-5, with 15 bases aligning to TRBD2. The CDR3 sequence is 15 residues long. Germline values: CDR1 SGHNT, CDR2 YYREEE (reference sequence). V was pared by 3 bases and J by 4 bases, with 1 base of the junction left unmatched.

This clone was recorded only once. V gene TRBV7-9 combines with J gene TRBJ2-7; D possibly corresponds to TRBD2 (6 bases). V lost 5 bases to trimming and J lost 0 bases, with 11 bases between them. This CDR3 spans 14 amino acids. The V gene's germline CDR1 is SEHNR and CDR2 FQNEAQ (reference sequence). CDR3 coding DNA: TGTGCCAGCAGCACTAGCTTCAACTCCTACGAGCAGTACTTC. Translated: CASSTSFNSYEQYF.

The chain uses TRBV11-2 and TRBJ2-1; no reliable D call. V lost 6 bases, J lost 4 bases, and 13 bases lay in between. The germline gives CDR1 SGHAT, CDR2 FQNNGV. This CDR3 is built from 14 residues. The CDR3 protein is CASRAAGFYNEQFF. The CDR3 DNA is TGTGCCAGCAGAGCAGCCGGGTTTTACAATGAGCAGTTCTTC.

This chain connects TRBV19 to TRBJ1-1; 8 bases map to TRBD1. V was clipped by 1 base and J by 8 bases; unmatched bases: 9. Germline V CDR1 and CDR2: LNHDA, SQIVND (reference sequence). The CDR3 is 15 amino acids. CDR3 residues: CASSIVGQGFSEAFF. In DNA, the CDR3 is TGTGCCAGTAGTATAGTTGGACAGGGCTTTTCCGAAGCTTTCTTT.

This chain connects TRBV6-5 to TRBJ2-7; 7 bases map to TRBD2. Trimming at V came to 7 bases and at J to 4 bases, leaving 10 bases not matched to a gene. The CDR3 is made up of 14 amino acids. CDR1 is MNHEY and CDR2 is SVGAGI in the germline V gene. CDR3 sequence: CASKREGITYEQYF. DNA of the CDR3: TGTGCCAGCAAAAGGGAGGGGATAACGTACGAGCAGTACTTC.

The V call is TRBV5-4, the J call TRBJ1-3; tentative D call: TRBD1 (5 bases). V lost 3 bases and J lost 0, with 13 bases in between. Germline V gene data show CDR1 as SGHNT and CDR2 as YYREEE (reference sequence). The CDR3 is made up of 16 amino acids. CDR3 DNA sequence: TGTGCCAGCAGCTCCAGCGGGGGTCGCTCTGGAAACACCATATATTTT. The encoded protein is CASSSSGGRSGNTIYF.

V is TRBV2 and J is TRBJ2-7, with a tentative D call TRBD2 (6 bases). The CDR3 extends over 14 amino acids. Germline values: CDR1 SNHLY, CDR2 FYNNEI. Trimming removed 5 bases at V and 3 bases at J, with 14 bases between. The CDR3, as DNA: TGTGCCAGCAGTACCGGGACTGACCTCTACGAGCAGTACTTC. Translating gives CASSTGTDLYEQYF.

This sequence joins TRBV5-1 and TRBJ2-3; 11 bases fit TRBD2. After removal of 4 bases from V and 5 bases from J, the junction contained 9 bases not matched to a gene. From germline, CDR1 is SGHRS and CDR2 YFSETQ. The CDR3 is made up of 16 amino acids. The CDR3 DNA reads TGCGCCAGCAGCCGTGACCTAGCGGGAGGTAGAGATACGCAGTATTTT. Protein: CASSRDLAGGRDTQYF.

V is TRBV6-5 and J is TRBJ1-4; D is perhaps TRBD1 (6 bases). The ends were cut back, 7 bases at V and 3 bases at J, with 15 bases in the middle. CDR3 length: 15 amino acids. In germline, CDR1 is MNHEY, CDR2 SVGAGI. The CDR3 reads CASNPGGGPNEKLFF. CDR3 DNA: TGTGCCAGCAATCCCGGCGGGGGGCCTAATGAAAAACTGTTTTTT.

The chain uses TRBV10-3 and TRBJ1-2; D remains unclear. V was clipped by 2 bases and J by 1 base, with 5 bases between them. CDR1 is ENHRY and CDR2 is SYGVKD in the germline V gene. The CDR3 contains 13 residues. CDR3 sequence: CAISEPFNYGYTF. The CDR3 region has the DNA TGTGCCATCAGTGAGCCATTTAACTATGGCTACACCTTC.

On this clone: This sample also contains other DNA sequences that code for the same CDR3. V gene TRBV7-9 combines with J gene TRBJ1-1, with 7 bases matching TRBD1. This CDR3 comprises 14 residues. Germline lookup yields CDR1 SEHNR and CDR2 FQNEAQ (reference sequence). Unmatched junction bases numbered 0, after V lost 1 base and J lost 1 base. The CDR3 sequence: CASSLGQGNTEAFF. The CDR3 DNA follows: TGTGCCAGCAGCTTAGGACAGGGGAACACTGAAGCTTTCTTT.